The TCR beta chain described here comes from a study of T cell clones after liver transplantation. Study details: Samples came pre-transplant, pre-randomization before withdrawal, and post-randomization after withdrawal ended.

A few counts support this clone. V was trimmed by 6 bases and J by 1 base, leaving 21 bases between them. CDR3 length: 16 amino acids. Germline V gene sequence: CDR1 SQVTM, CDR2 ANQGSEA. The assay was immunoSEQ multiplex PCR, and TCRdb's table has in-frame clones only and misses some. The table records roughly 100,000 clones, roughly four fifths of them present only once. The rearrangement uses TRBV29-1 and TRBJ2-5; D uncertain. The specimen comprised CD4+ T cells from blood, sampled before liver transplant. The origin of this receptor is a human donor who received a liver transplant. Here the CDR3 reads CSVVFASPKTQETQYF. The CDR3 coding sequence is TGCAGCGTAGTCTTCGCTTCCCCCAAAACCCAAGAGACCCAGTACTTC.